Following are 6 T cell receptor beta chains from one sample sequenced in a study of T cells in Graves' hyperthyroidism and ophthalmopathy (dated by TCRdb to the late 2010s). The library was generated by multiplex PCR. Sequenced using an Illumina HiSeq 2000. Amplification of TCR beta CDR3 regions was carried out from RNA transcripts. A first-round RT-PCR of the TCR CDR3 used the HTBI primer set with the Qiagen OneStep RT-PCR kit. The raw public data were reprocessed by TCRdb itself: fastp quality trimming at Q25, MiXCR clonotype calling, in-frame beta chains only. Rows are combined by CDR3 protein, so each entry shows the most common genes and DNA. This sample is represented by hundreds of thousands of distinct CDR3 sequences; roughly 15% of them were singletons. The ten largest clones represent roughly 10% of the sample. The sample consisted of blood. The receptors here all came from a woman in her late teens or twenties with Graves' hyperthyroidism.

This clonotype showed up many times. The chain is built from TRBV28 and TRBJ2-7, with a possible D match to TRBD1 (6 bases). The V gene lost 6 bases and the J gene lost 4 bases, with 16 bases spanning the gap. CDR3 length: 14 residues. Germline V gives CDR1 MDHEN, CDR2 SYDVKM. CDR3 residues: CASRYRDTIYEQYF. CDR3 nucleotides: TGTGCCAGCAGGTACCGGGACACTATTTACGAGCAGTACTTC.

The chain links TRBV20-1 to TRBJ1-5; D is uncertain. The CDR3 runs 15 residues. With 2 bases removed from V and 6 bases from J, the gap between germline ends came to 17 bases. Germline CDR1 DFQATT, CDR2 SNEGSKA (reference sequence). The CDR3, as DNA: TGCAGTGCTAGAATTTATGGCGGGGTCGGTCAGCCCCAGCATTTT. It yields the protein CSARIYGGVGQPQHF.

This clonotype has only a few counts. DNA of the CDR3: TGTGCCAGCAGTGAAGGACTAGTCTCCCCATCTGGGGCCAACGTCCTGACTTTC. Residues: CASSEGLVSPSGANVLTF. The chain is built from TRBV6-1 and TRBJ2-6; D might be TRBD2 (6 bases). The CDR3 sequence is 18 residues long. With 1 base removed from V and 1 base from J, the gap between germline ends came to 14 bases. CDR1 is MNHNS, CDR2 SASEGT, per germline.

This clonotype was counted at least ten times. The genes are TRBV6-5 and TRBJ2-5; possibly TRBD1 or TRBD2 for D (5 bases each). The V end was cut by 2 bases, the J end by 0 bases, with 10 bases between. This CDR3 region has 15 residues. CDR1 MNHEY and CDR2 SVGAGI come from the germline V gene. The CDR3 nucleotides read TGTGCCAGCAGTTACCTCGGGACGTACCAAGAGACCCAGTACTTC. This translates into CASSYLGTYQETQYF.

This clonotype was counted many times. The chain is built from TRBV30 and TRBJ2-1, with a tentative D call TRBD1 (5 bases). There are 13 residues in the CDR3. Germline V gene data show CDR1 as GTSNPN and CDR2 as SVGIG (reference sequence). V lost 1 base and J 4 bases, leaving 8 bases between the germline ends. CDR3 sequence: CAWSADTYNEQFF. The DNA for the CDR3 is TGTGCCTGGAGTGCGGACACTTACAATGAGCAGTTCTTC.

The chain couples TRBV11-2 to TRBJ2-2; D is possibly TRBD1 or TRBD2 (5 bases each). Per germline, CDR1 SGHAT and CDR2 FQNNGV. V was pared by 5 bases and J by 4 bases, with 14 bases between. This CDR3 spans 15 amino acids. The CDR3 protein is CASSPRWDATGELFF. CDR3 DNA sequence: TGTGCCAGCAGCCCCAGATGGGACGCCACCGGGGAGCTGTTTTTT.